These 17 T cell receptor beta chains were sequenced from one sample in a study of blood T cell repertoires in COVID-19. Produced via immunoSEQ multiplex PCR; TCRdb's table is partial and in-frame only. The sample lists 120,000 or so clones, roughly four fifths occurring once. Specimen: peripheral blood. The origin of the receptors is a man in his 60s with acute or convalescent COVID-19.

The CDR3 DNA sequence: TGTGCCAGCAGCTCCCGGGTGGGGCTCGGGTATGGCTACACCTTC. Its protein is CASSSRVGLGYGYTF. The chain is built from TRBV7-2 and TRBJ1-2; D perhaps matches TRBD1 (5 bases). The CDR3 is 15 amino acids. Deletions cut 4 bases from V and 5 bases from J, with 17 bases between. Germline V gene lookup returns CDR1 SGHTA and CDR2 FQGNSA.

The chain links TRBV27 to TRBJ2-6, with D perhaps matching TRBD2 (5 bases). Germline V gene lookup returns CDR1 MNHEY and CDR2 SMNVEV (reference sequence). Trimming left V 2 bases short and J 2 bases short, with 7 bases between. The CDR3 runs 15 residues. The CDR3 DNA reads TGTGCCAGCAGTTTAGTGGGAGCTGGGGCCAACGTCCTGACTTTC. Translating gives CASSLVGAGANVLTF.

The chain couples TRBV4-2 to TRBJ2-3; 10 positions agree with TRBD2. This CDR3 comprises 17 residues. J gave up 5 bases and V 0 bases, and 8 bases lay outside the gene matches. From germline, CDR1 is LGHNA and CDR2 YNFKEQ. The DNA for the CDR3 is TGTGCCAGCAGCCAAGATGTGGTAGCGGGAGGTGGAGATACGCAGTATTTT. It translates to CASSQDVVAGGGDTQYF.

CDR3 DNA sequence: TGCGCCAGCAGCCACCAACATCTTGGACTAGGTACCGGGGAGCTGTTTTTT. Its protein product is CASSHQHLGLGTGELFF. This chain uses TRBV4-1 with TRBJ2-2; 7 positions match TRBD2. With V trimmed by 3 bases and J by 5 bases, 12 bases remained unmatched. This CDR3 contains 17 residues. Per the germline V gene, CDR1 is MGHRA and CDR2 is YSYEKL.

The rearrangement joins TRBV5-1 to TRBJ2-4, with TRBD2 matching 7 bases. Germline trimming cut 4 bases from V and 5 bases from J; bases unmatched to any gene: 6. The germline gives CDR1 SGHRS, CDR2 YFSETQ. CDR3 length: 14 residues. The CDR3: CASSAWEGQNIQYF. The CDR3 DNA reads TGCGCCAGCAGCGCTTGGGAGGGGCAAAACATTCAGTACTTC.

The genes are TRBV28 and TRBJ1-2; the D is unclear. Per the germline V gene, CDR1 is MDHEN and CDR2 is SYDVKM. The CDR3 is 18 residues long. With 5 bases removed from V and 0 bases from J, the gap between germline ends came to 22 bases. CDR3 amino acids: CASSPQSGQLGANYGYTF. DNA of the CDR3: TGTGCCAGCAGTCCCCAAAGCGGTCAGCTAGGAGCTAACTATGGCTACACCTTC.

The rearrangement joins TRBV5-1 to TRBJ2-1; D uncertain. This CDR3 has 16 amino acids. In germline, CDR1 is SGHRS, CDR2 YFSETQ. The germline V and J ends were trimmed by 4 bases and 0 bases, with 14 bases remaining between them. CDR3 coding DNA: TGCGCCAGCAGCCCCGGCGCGGCTAGCTCCTACAATGAGCAGTTCTTC. Protein: CASSPGAASSYNEQFF.

The chain uses TRBV6-7 and TRBJ1-2; no clear D gene. TRBV6-7 is marked as an open reading frame, function uncertain. V lost 2 bases to trimming and J lost 7 bases, with 14 bases between them. The CDR3 sequence is 14 residues long. CDR3 sequence reads: CASSYPGGGGGYTF. For the CDR3, the DNA is TGTGCCAGCAGTTACCCTGGTGGCGGAGGTGGCTACACCTTC.

As for this clone: Different DNA sequences within this sample yield the same CDR3. The V call is TRBV20-1, the J call TRBJ1-1, with D unclear. The CDR3 runs 12 residues. Germline CDR1 reads DFQATT; CDR2 reads SNEGSKA (reference sequence). V lost 3 bases, J lost 1 base, and 6 bases lay in between. CDR3 bases: TGCAGTGCTAGTCCATCGAACACTGAAGCTTTCTTT. It is translated as CSASPSNTEAFF.

The chain has TRBV30 and TRBJ2-2; D gene unclear. The germline V and J ends were trimmed by 4 bases and 1 base, with 13 bases remaining between them. CDR3 length equals 15 residues. Germline V lookup: CDR1 GTSNPN, CDR2 SVGIG (reference sequence). DNA of the CDR3: TGTGCCTGGACAGGATCGAGTAAGAACACCGGGGAGCTGTTTTTT. This translates into CAWTGSSKNTGELFF.

The chain couples TRBV5-8 to TRBJ2-3; 8 positions match TRBD2. This CDR3 region has 16 residues. CDR1 is SGHTS and CDR2 is YDEGEE in the germline V gene. With 3 bases clipped from V and 3 bases from J, the junction kept 9 bases outside the gene matches. The CDR3 coding sequence is TGTGCCAGCAGCTCCTTAAGCGGGAGAGGTACAGATACGCAGTATTTT. Amino acid sequence: CASSSLSGRGTDTQYF.

In DNA form, the CDR3 reads TGCAGTGCTCAGCGGGGGACTGAAGCTTTCTTT. Translated, it gives CSAQRGTEAFF. The chain combines TRBV20-1 with TRBJ1-1; the D gene is possibly TRBD1 (5 bases). The CDR3 has 11 residues. Germline assignment: CDR1 DFQATT and CDR2 SNEGSKA (reference sequence). V was trimmed by 5 bases and J by 5 bases, leaving 9 bases between them.

The V and J genes are TRBV19 and TRBJ2-7; TRBD2 aligns across 10 bases. The CDR3 is 17 amino acids. The V and J ends lost 3 bases and 0 bases, in that order; junction bases with no gene match: 8. Germline CDR1 LNHDA, CDR2 SQIVND (reference sequence). The CDR3 reads CASSIRSSGSRSYEQYF. CDR3 nucleotide sequence: TGTGCCAGTAGTATCCGTTCTAGCGGGAGTCGCTCCTACGAGCAGTACTTC.

V gene TRBV28 combines with J gene TRBJ1-5; 8 nucleotides align to TRBD1. V dropped 6 bases and J dropped 6; count of bases not matched to a gene: 13. Germline-derived CDR1 and CDR2 are MDHEN and SYDVKM. The CDR3 contains 16 residues. CDR3 sequence reads: CASSRFGQGEGQPQHF. The DNA of the CDR3 is TGTGCCAGCAGCCGCTTCGGACAGGGTGAGGGTCAGCCCCAGCATTTT.

This chain connects TRBV28 to TRBJ2-7; D uncertain. The length of the CDR3 is 13 residues. Germline assignment: CDR1 MDHEN and CDR2 SYDVKM. Trimming shortened V by 11 bases and J by 2 bases, and 16 bases separated the two germline ends. The CDR3 nucleotides are TGTGCCTCCCTACGGGTTACACCCTACGAGCAGTACTTC. Encoded protein: CASLRVTPYEQYF.

This clone turned up a few times. The rearrangement links TRBV14 to TRBJ2-5, with D hard to call. Germline V CDR1 and CDR2: SGHDN, FVKESK. Deletions cut 3 bases from V and 0 bases from J, with 2 bases between. The CDR3 totals 12 residues. The CDR3 DNA sequence: TGTGCCAGCAGCCATAACCAAGAGACCCAGTACTTC. It encodes CASSHNQETQYF.

The chain employs TRBV30 and TRBJ2-1; TRBD2 agrees at 12 bases. Germline V CDR1 and CDR2: GTSNPN, SVGIG (reference sequence). Unmatched junction bases numbered 6, after V lost 6 bases and J lost 9 bases. The CDR3 is 13 amino acids. The CDR3 loop reads CACAASGRGEQFF. The CDR3 region has the DNA TGTGCCTGTGCGGCTAGCGGGAGGGGTGAGCAGTTCTTC.